The 32 T cell receptor beta chains below all came from one sample that was sequenced in a study of T cell changes during pregnancy in multiple sclerosis. TCRdb keeps only in-frame clones here, not all; method: immunoSEQ multiplex PCR. The table has 95,000 to 150,000 clones, 80% to 95% seen once. Specimen: peripheral blood, collected before pregnancy. The receptors originated from a female donor with multiple sclerosis, enrolled in a pregnancy study.

The chain combines TRBV5-5 with TRBJ1-1; weak D call: TRBD1 (6 bases). This CDR3 comprises 14 residues. Looked up from germline, CDR1 is SGHKS and CDR2 is YYEKEE (reference sequence). Between the trimmed V and J ends, which lost 4 bases and 1 base, there was a span of 11 bases. CDR3 in DNA: TGTGCCAGCAGCGTGACAGGTCCGAACACTGAAGCTTTCTTT. Amino acid sequence: CASSVTGPNTEAFF.

J is TRBJ2-3 and V is TRBV5-1; maybe TRBD2 (6 bases). Trimming removed 4 bases from V and 4 bases from J, with 16 bases in between. The V gene's germline CDR1 is SGHRS and CDR2 YFSETQ. CDR3 size: 15 residues. CDR3: CASSPEAGLADTQYF. CDR3 bases: TGCGCCAGCAGCCCCGAGGCGGGACTCGCAGATACGCAGTATTTT.

This rearrangement joins TRBV11-2 to TRBJ2-7, with unresolved D. Germline V gene data show CDR1 as SGHAT and CDR2 as FQNNGV. The CDR3 is 14 residues long. V shed 0 bases and J shed 1 base, with 7 bases lying between them. CDR3: CASSLELTSYEQYF. CDR3 in DNA: TGTGCCAGCAGCTTAGAGCTCACATCCTACGAGCAGTACTTC. Using reference TRBV11-2 and TRBJ2-7 for the parts outside the CDR3, the full variable domain is EAGVAQSPRYKIIEKRQSVAFWCNPISGHATLYWYQQILGQGPKLLIQFQNNGVVDDSQLPKDRFSAERLKGVDSTLKIQPAKLEDSAVYLCASSLELTSYEQYFGPGTRLTVT.

V usage is TRBV5-4 and J usage is TRBJ2-2; D remains ambiguous. Trimming shortened V by 1 base and J by 6 bases, and 13 bases separated the two germline ends. The CDR3 has 15 residues. Germline CDR1 and CDR2: SGHNT and YYREEE (reference sequence). The CDR3 region is CASSLLVTSPGELFF. CDR3 bases: TGTGCCAGCAGCTTGCTAGTAACGTCACCCGGGGAGCTGTTTTTT.

This clone was seen a single time. The chain is built from TRBV10-2 and TRBJ2-2; 7 nucleotides align to TRBD1. The CDR3 length is 16 residues. CDR1 and CDR2 from the germline V gene are WSHSY and SAAADI. J lost 2 bases, V lost 5 bases, and 8 bases had no gene match. The CDR3 spells CASSHGQDENTGELFF. The CDR3 bases are TGCGCCAGCAGTCACGGACAGGATGAAAACACCGGGGAGCTGTTTTTT.

Details on this clone: This may be a read error, as it is one base from a much larger clone. J is TRBJ2-3 and V is TRBV28; TRBD2 aligns across 8 bases. The CDR3 covers 15 residues. The germline CDR1 and CDR2 sequences are MDHEN and SYDVKM. With 2 bases clipped from V and 2 bases from J, the junction kept 3 bases outside the gene matches. The CDR3 sequence: CASSLTGGHTDTQYF. CDR3 DNA sequence: TGTGCCAGCAGTTTAACGGGAGGGCACACAGATACGCAGTATTTT.

V usage is TRBV28 and J usage is TRBJ1-1, with D perhaps matching TRBD1 (5 bases). The CDR3 has 15 residues. Germline CDR1 is MDHEN and CDR2 is SYDVKM. Trimming left V 4 bases short and J 7 bases short, with 19 bases between. CDR3 DNA: TGTGCCAGCAGTTCCCTGACAGCTACCTACCTTGAAGCTTTCTTT. Residues: CASSSLTATYLEAFF.

The chain recombines TRBV5-1 with TRBJ2-1, with no clear D. Trimming took 3 bases from V and 1 from J, leaving 23 bases between them. The CDR3 is 19 residues long. CDR1 and CDR2 from the germline V gene are SGHRS and YFSETQ. In nucleotides, the CDR3 is TGCGCCAGCAGCTACCGACTCAAGAGCAACTTAAAGTCCTACAATGAGCAGTTCTTC. Its translation is CASSYRLKSNLKSYNEQFF.

This clone showed up just once. The chain has TRBV19 and TRBJ2-4; the D gene is possibly TRBD2 (7 bases). In germline, CDR1 is LNHDA, CDR2 SQIVND (reference sequence). Between the trimmed V and J ends, which lost 5 bases and 0 bases, there was a span of 14 bases. CDR3 length: 16 residues. CDR3 region: CASSPLRGLAKNIQYF. The CDR3, as DNA: TGTGCCAGTAGTCCCCTGCGGGGGCTAGCCAAAAACATTCAGTACTTC.

V and J are TRBV5-1 and TRBJ1-2; 7 bases map to TRBD1. Germline V gene data show CDR1 as SGHRS and CDR2 as YFSETQ. V gave up 3 bases and J gave up 5 bases; unmatched junction bases: 7. The CDR3 has 14 amino acids. In DNA form, the CDR3 reads TGCGCCAGCAGCTCGGACAGGACTCAATATGGCTACACCTTC. Translation: CASSSDRTQYGYTF.

Only one count was recorded for this clone. The rearrangement joins TRBV7-8 to TRBJ1-1; 10 bases are shared with TRBD1. Germline CDR1 reads SGHVS; CDR2 reads FQNEAQ. The trim removed 0 bases at V and 0 bases at J, leaving 7 bases unmatched. This CDR3 contains 18 residues. CDR3 nucleotide sequence: TGTGCCAGCAGCTTAGCGACGGGGACAGGGGAAATGAACACTGAAGCTTTCTTT. Encoded protein: CASSLATGTGEMNTEAFF.

The rearrangement joins TRBV9 to TRBJ2-1; TRBD2 aligns across 10 bases. V shed 7 bases and J 3 bases; nucleotides not matched to a gene: 16. CDR1 and CDR2 (germline): SGDLS, YYNGEE. This CDR3 comprises 18 residues. The CDR3 reads CASGPTNPTSGNYNEQFF. The CDR3 nucleotides read TGTGCCAGCGGCCCCACCAACCCCACTAGCGGGAACTACAATGAGCAGTTCTTC.

This clone was picked up one time. J is TRBJ1-5 and V is TRBV28; D is unresolved. Deletions cut 2 bases from V and 0 bases from J, with 8 bases between. Germline CDR1 MDHEN, CDR2 SYDVKM. This CDR3 has 15 residues. The CDR3 DNA sequence: TGTGCCAGCAGTTTAGGCGGTTATAGCAATCAGCCCCAGCATTTT. Translating gives CASSLGGYSNQPQHF.

The V and J genes are TRBV2 and TRBJ2-2; TRBD2 agrees at 12 bases. Germline CDR1 reads SNHLY; CDR2 reads FYNNEI. Trimming took 1 base from V and 4 from J; bases not matched to a gene: 4. CDR3 length: 17 amino acids. This CDR3 is CASSEGGLAGPTGELFF. The CDR3 DNA sequence: TGTGCCAGCAGTGAAGGGGGACTAGCGGGCCCCACCGGGGAGCTGTTTTTT. The full variable domain, completed using reference TRBV2 and TRBJ2-2, is EPEVTQTPSHQVTQMGQEVILRCVPISNHLYFYWYRQILGQKVEFLVSFYNNEISEKSEIFDDQFSVERPDGSNFTLKIRSTKLEDSAMYFCASSEGGLAGPTGELFFGEGSRLTVL.

This clone was detected once. The rearrangement uses TRBV27 and TRBJ2-7, with D possibly matching TRBD2 (5 bases). Germline CDR1 reads MNHEY; CDR2 reads SMNVEV (reference sequence). Trimming shortened V by 5 bases and J by 5 bases, and 16 bases separated the two germline ends. This CDR3 contains 14 residues. As DNA, the CDR3 is TGTGCCAGCAGTCCCTCGGGTCGGGGTCACGAGCAGTACTTC. This gives the protein CASSPSGRGHEQYF.

This clone was picked up a small number of times. The chain employs TRBV25-1 and TRBJ2-2, with TRBD2 matching 11 bases. From germline, CDR1 is MGHDK and CDR2 SYGVNS. CDR3 length: 15 amino acids. J gave up 3 bases and V 6 bases, and 3 bases lay outside the gene matches. Written as DNA, the CDR3 is TGTGCCAGCAGCGAGGGACTAGCGGACACCGGGGAGCTGTTTTTT. Amino acids: CASSEGLADTGELFF.

V gene TRBV6-5 combines with J gene TRBJ1-1; maybe TRBD1 (6 bases). The V and J ends lost 6 bases and 1 base respectively, with 15 bases between them. Germline CDR1 and CDR2: MNHEY and SVGAGI. There are 15 residues in the CDR3. CDR3 coding DNA: TGTGCCAGCAGGCTTCCTTTACAGGGGAACACTGAAGCTTTCTTT. This codes for CASRLPLQGNTEAFF.

V is TRBV6-5 and J is TRBJ1-2, with TRBD1 matching over 9 bases. The CDR3 is made up of 13 amino acids. Germline CDR1 is MNHEY and CDR2 is SVGAGI. J gave up 7 bases and V 5 bases, and 5 bases lay outside the gene matches. The chain's CDR3 is CASSKGQGLGYTF. DNA for the CDR3: TGTGCCAGCAGTAAGGGACAGGGACTTGGCTACACCTTC.

This chain links TRBV7-9 with TRBJ2-2, with 8 bases fitting TRBD1. V shed 8 bases, J shed 1 base, and the junction held 6 bases outside the gene matches. This CDR3 is 15 amino acids long. Germline V lookup: CDR1 SEHNR, CDR2 FQNEAQ (reference sequence). CDR3: CASGGTGWNTGELFF. CDR3 coding DNA: TGTGCCAGCGGCGGGACAGGATGGAACACCGGGGAGCTGTTTTTT.

CDR3 coding DNA: TGTGCCAGCAGTTTACTTTCGGGAGATACGCAGTATTTT. Its protein product is CASSLLSGDTQYF. The V gene is TRBV27, the J gene TRBJ2-3; D unclear. CDR3 size: 13 residues. With 2 bases removed from V and 5 bases from J, the gap between germline ends came to 8 bases. In germline, CDR1 is MNHEY, CDR2 SMNVEV (reference sequence).

V gene TRBV7-2 combines with J gene TRBJ1-1; tentative D call: TRBD1 (6 bases). The V end lost 1 base, the J end lost 5 bases, and 14 bases lay between the germline ends. The CDR3 is 15 residues long. The germline V gene has CDR1 SGHTA and CDR2 FQGNSA. The CDR3 protein is CASSLEGVGWTEAFF. The CDR3 bases are TGTGCCAGCAGCTTAGAGGGGGTGGGATGGACTGAAGCTTTCTTT.

The chain combines TRBV4-2 with TRBJ2-2, with TRBD2 as a possible D gene (7 bases). In germline, CDR1 is LGHNA, CDR2 YNFKEQ. Trimming shortened V by 0 bases and J by 5 bases, and 13 bases separated the two germline ends. The CDR3 runs to 16 residues. CDR3 in amino acids: CASSQEGGAGTGELFF. As DNA, the CDR3 is TGTGCCAGCAGCCAAGAAGGGGGGGCGGGAACCGGGGAGCTGTTTTTT.

This clone was detected once. Possible read error: a much larger clone is one base away. The J gene is TRBJ2-7, the V gene TRBV7-3; TRBD2 matches at 12 bases. V shed 5 bases, J shed 3 bases, and the junction held 2 bases outside the gene matches. The CDR3 length is 14 residues. Per the germline V gene, CDR1 is SGHTA and CDR2 is FQGTGA. The CDR3 coding sequence is TGTGCCAGCAGCCCGACTAGCGGGAGCTACGAGCAGTACTTC. This sequence encodes CASSPTSGSYEQYF.

The V and J genes are TRBV12-5 and TRBJ2-3; possibly TRBD2 for D (6 bases). Germline CDR1 and CDR2: LGHNT and FRNRAP. V was clipped by 2 bases and J by 0 bases, with 9 bases between them. This CDR3 has 15 amino acids. DNA of the CDR3: TGTGCTAGTGGTTTGACGGGACTGAGCACAGATACGCAGTATTTT. The encoded protein is CASGLTGLSTDTQYF.

The rearrangement uses TRBV18 and TRBJ2-3; 7 bases align to TRBD1. CDR1 KGHSH and CDR2 LQKENI come from the germline V gene. The CDR3 sequence is 14 residues long. After removal of 3 bases from V and 6 bases from J, the junction contained 6 bases not matched to a gene. The CDR3 is CASSPTGRTDTQYF. Here the CDR3 DNA reads TGTGCCAGCTCACCGACAGGGCGGACTGATACGCAGTATTTT.

DNA for the CDR3: TGTGCCAGCAGCCACCAGGGGGGCGCCTCTGGAAACACCATATATTTT. Translating it yields CASSHQGGASGNTIYF. This chain connects TRBV7-9 to TRBJ1-3, with 7 bases aligning to TRBD1. The ends lost 5 bases at V and 0 bases at J; junction bases unmatched: 7. The CDR3 totals 16 residues. Per germline, CDR1 SEHNR and CDR2 FQNEAQ (reference sequence).

This rearrangement joins TRBV19 to TRBJ1-1, with 7 bases lining up with TRBD1. The J segment lost 10 bases and the V segment lost 4 bases, leaving 12 bases of the junction unmatched. CDR1 and CDR2 (germline): LNHDA, SQIVND (reference sequence). The length of the CDR3 is 14 residues. The CDR3 DNA reads as TGTGCCAGTAGTACCCAAAAAACAGGGGTTGGAGCTTTCTTT. This sequence encodes CASSTQKTGVGAFF.

The rearrangement joins TRBV19 to TRBJ1-3, with D unclear. V shed 6 bases and J shed 2 bases, with 11 bases lying between them. Germline lookup yields CDR1 LNHDA and CDR2 SQIVND (reference sequence). The CDR3 is made up of 14 amino acids. The CDR3 DNA reads as TGTGCCAGTAGCCCCCCCGGGGCTGGAAACACCATATATTTT. Its protein product is CASSPPGAGNTIYF.

V and J are TRBV9 and TRBJ1-3; perhaps TRBD1 as D (5 bases). The length of the CDR3 is 14 residues. V was shortened by 0 bases and J by 4 bases, with 8 bases between the two germline ends. The germline V gene encodes CDR1 SGDLS and CDR2 YYNGEE. The CDR3, as DNA: TGTGCCAGCAGCGTAGCCAGGGCCGGAAACACCATATATTTT. This sequence encodes CASSVARAGNTIYF.

This chain joins TRBV7-9 and TRBJ2-3, with 8 bases that match TRBD1. This CDR3 region has 14 residues. Trimming at V came to 5 bases and at J to 3 bases, leaving 4 bases not matched to a gene. Germline V gene sequence: CDR1 SEHNR, CDR2 FQNEAQ (reference sequence). The CDR3 nucleotides read TGTGCCAGCAGCCGACAGGGGTGGACAGATACGCAGTATTTT. This codes for CASSRQGWTDTQYF.

The table lists this clone with a count of one. V gene TRBV27 combines with J gene TRBJ2-7; 8 positions agree with TRBD2. After removal of 1 base from V and 5 bases from J, the junction contained 7 bases not matched to a gene. This CDR3 region has 15 residues. The germline V gene has CDR1 MNHEY and CDR2 SMNVEV (reference sequence). CDR3 bases: TGTGCCAGCAGTTTATTCGGGGGGGCCAAGGACGAGCAGTACTTC. Translated, it gives CASSLFGGAKDEQYF.

The chain links TRBV6-1 to TRBJ2-7; 8 bases fit TRBD2. Germline CDR1 is MNHNS and CDR2 is SASEGT. The CDR3 sequence is 15 residues long. Trimming at V came to 5 bases and at J to 5 bases, leaving 11 bases not matched to a gene. The CDR3 sequence: CASSHLPSGLNEQYF. The CDR3 nucleotides are TGTGCCAGCAGTCACCTTCCTAGCGGGCTCAACGAGCAGTACTTC.